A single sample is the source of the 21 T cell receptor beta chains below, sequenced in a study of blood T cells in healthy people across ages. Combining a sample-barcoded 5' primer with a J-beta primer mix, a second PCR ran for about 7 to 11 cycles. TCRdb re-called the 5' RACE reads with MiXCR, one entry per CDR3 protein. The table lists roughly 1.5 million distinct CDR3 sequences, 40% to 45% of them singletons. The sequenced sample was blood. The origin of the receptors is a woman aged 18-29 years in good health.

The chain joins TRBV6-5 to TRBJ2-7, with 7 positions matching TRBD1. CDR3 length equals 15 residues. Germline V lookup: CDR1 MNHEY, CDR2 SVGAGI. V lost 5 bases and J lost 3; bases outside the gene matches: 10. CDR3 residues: CASSRLAGGIYEQYF. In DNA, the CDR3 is TGTGCCAGCAGTCGCCTTGCAGGGGGTATCTACGAGCAGTACTTC.

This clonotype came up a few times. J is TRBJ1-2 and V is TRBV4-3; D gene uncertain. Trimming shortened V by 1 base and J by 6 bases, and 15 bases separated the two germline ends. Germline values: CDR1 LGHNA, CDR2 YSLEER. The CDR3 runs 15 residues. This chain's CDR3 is CASSQAHTASHGYTF. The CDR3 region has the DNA TGCGCCAGCAGCCAAGCCCATACAGCGTCTCATGGCTACACCTTC.

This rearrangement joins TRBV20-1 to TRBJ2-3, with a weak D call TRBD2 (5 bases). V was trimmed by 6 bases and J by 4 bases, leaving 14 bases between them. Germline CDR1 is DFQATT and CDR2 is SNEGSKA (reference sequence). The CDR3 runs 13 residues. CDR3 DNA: TGCAGTGCGACTACTCCGGGCTCAGATACGCAGTATTTT. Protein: CSATTPGSDTQYF.

The CDR3: CSSGRLAGTKADTQYF. For the CDR3, the DNA is TGCAGCTCTGGGCGGCTAGCGGGGACTAAGGCAGATACGCAGTATTTT. The chain carries TRBV29-1 and TRBJ2-3, with 9 bases aligning to TRBD2. Germline V CDR1 and CDR2: SQVTM, ANQGSEA. The CDR3 is 16 residues long. The junction had 16 bases not matched to a gene; V was cut back by 8 bases and J by 4 bases.

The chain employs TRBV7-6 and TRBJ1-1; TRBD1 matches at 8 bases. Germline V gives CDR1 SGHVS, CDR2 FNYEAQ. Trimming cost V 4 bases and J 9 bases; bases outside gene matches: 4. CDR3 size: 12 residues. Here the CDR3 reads CASSSGQGQAFF. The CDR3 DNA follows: TGTGCCAGCAGCTCAGGACAGGGTCAAGCTTTCTTT.

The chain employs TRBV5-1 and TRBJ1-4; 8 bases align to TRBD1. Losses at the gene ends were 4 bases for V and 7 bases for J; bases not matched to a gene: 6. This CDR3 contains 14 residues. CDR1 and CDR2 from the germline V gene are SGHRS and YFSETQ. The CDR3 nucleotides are TGCGCCAGCAGCCCACGACAGGGGTCTGAAAAACTGTTTTTT. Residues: CASSPRQGSEKLFF.

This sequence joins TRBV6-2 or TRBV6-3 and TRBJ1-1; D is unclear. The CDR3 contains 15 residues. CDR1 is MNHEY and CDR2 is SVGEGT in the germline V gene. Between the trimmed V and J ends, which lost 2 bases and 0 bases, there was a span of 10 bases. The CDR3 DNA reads TGTGCCAGCAGTTACGATCCGACCTTGAACACTGAAGCTTTCTTT. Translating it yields CASSYDPTLNTEAFF.

CDR3 DNA sequence: TGTGCCAGCAGCTTACAGGGGAGCTCTGGAAACACCATATATTTT. Its translation: CASSLQGSSGNTIYF. The V gene is TRBV7-2, the J gene TRBJ1-3, with a possible D match to TRBD1 (6 bases). Trimming stripped 2 bases from V and 0 bases from J, with 8 bases between. The CDR3 extends over 15 amino acids. Germline V gene sequence: CDR1 SGHTA, CDR2 FQGNSA.

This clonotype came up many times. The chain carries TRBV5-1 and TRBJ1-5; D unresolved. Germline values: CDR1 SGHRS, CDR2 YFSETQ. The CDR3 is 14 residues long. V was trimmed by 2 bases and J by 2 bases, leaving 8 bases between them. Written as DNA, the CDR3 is TGCGCCAGCAGCTTAGCGTATGGCAATCAGCCCCAGCATTTT. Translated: CASSLAYGNQPQHF.

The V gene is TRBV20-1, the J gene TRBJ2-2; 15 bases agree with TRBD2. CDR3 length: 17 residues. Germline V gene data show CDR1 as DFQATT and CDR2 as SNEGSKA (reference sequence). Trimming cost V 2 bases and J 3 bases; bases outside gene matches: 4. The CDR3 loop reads CSARWTSGGGYTGELFF. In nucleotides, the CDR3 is TGCAGTGCTAGATGGACTAGCGGGGGGGGATACACCGGGGAGCTGTTTTTT.

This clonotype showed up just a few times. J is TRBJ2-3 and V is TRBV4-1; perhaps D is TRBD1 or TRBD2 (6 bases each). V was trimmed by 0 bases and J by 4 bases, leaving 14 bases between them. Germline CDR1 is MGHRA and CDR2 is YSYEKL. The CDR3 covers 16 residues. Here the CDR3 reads CASSQDPGAASDTQYF. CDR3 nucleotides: TGCGCCAGCAGCCAAGATCCGGGGGCGGCTTCAGATACGCAGTATTTT.

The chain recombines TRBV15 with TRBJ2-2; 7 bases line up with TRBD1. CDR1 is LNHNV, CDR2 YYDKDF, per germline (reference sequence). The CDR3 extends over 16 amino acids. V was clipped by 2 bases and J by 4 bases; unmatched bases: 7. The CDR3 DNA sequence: TGTGCCACCAGCAGACCTGACAGGGCGGGCACCGGGGAGCTGTTTTTT. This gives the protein CATSRPDRAGTGELFF.

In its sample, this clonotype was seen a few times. The CDR3 reads CASSLLVPQETQYF. CDR3 DNA: TGTGCCAGCAGCTTACTAGTCCCACAAGAGACCCAGTACTTC. This rearrangement joins TRBV7-6 to TRBJ2-5; no firm D call. Germline lookup yields CDR1 SGHVS and CDR2 FNYEAQ. The CDR3 is 14 amino acids. The V and J ends lost 2 bases and 2 bases respectively, with 9 bases between them. The full variable domain, its missing parts supplied by reference TRBV7-6 and TRBJ2-5, is GAGVSQSPRYKVTKRGQDVALRCDPISGHVSLYWYRQALGQGPEFLTYFNYEAQQDKSGLPNDRFSAERPEGSISTLTIQRTEQRDSAMYRCASSLLVPQETQYFGPGTRLLVL.

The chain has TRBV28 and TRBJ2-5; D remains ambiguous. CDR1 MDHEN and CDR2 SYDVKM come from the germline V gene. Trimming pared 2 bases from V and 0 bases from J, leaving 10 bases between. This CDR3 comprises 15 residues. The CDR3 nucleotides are TGTGCCAGCAGTTTAGAGGTCGGAAACCAAGAGACCCAGTACTTC. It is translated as CASSLEVGNQETQYF.

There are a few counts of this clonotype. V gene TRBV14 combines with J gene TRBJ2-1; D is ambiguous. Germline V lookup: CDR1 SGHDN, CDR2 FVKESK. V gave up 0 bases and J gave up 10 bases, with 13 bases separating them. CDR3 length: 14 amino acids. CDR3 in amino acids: CASSQDRRPTEQFF. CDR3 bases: TGTGCCAGCAGCCAAGATAGGAGACCTACCGAGCAGTTCTTC.

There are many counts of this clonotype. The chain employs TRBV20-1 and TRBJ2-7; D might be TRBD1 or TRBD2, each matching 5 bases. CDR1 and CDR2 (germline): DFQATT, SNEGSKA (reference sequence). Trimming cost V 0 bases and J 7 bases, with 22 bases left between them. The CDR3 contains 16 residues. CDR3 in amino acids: CSARDSGFPLGVEQYF. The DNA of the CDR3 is TGCAGTGCTAGAGATTCAGGGTTCCCCTTGGGAGTTGAGCAGTACTTC.

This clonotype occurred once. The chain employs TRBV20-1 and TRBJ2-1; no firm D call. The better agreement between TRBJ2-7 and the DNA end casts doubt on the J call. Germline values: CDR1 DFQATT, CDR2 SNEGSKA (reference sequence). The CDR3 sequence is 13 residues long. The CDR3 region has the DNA TGCAGTGCTACGAACAGCTTCTACAATGAGCAGTACTTC. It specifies CSATNSFYNEQYF.

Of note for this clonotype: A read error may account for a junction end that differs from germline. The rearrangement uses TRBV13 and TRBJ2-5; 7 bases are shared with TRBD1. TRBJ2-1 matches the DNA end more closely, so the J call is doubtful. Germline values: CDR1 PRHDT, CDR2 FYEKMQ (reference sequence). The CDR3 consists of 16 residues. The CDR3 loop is CASSPERGPGWNAQFF. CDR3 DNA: TGTGCCAGCAGCCCCGAGAGGGGGCCCGGGTGGAATGCGCAGTTCTTC.

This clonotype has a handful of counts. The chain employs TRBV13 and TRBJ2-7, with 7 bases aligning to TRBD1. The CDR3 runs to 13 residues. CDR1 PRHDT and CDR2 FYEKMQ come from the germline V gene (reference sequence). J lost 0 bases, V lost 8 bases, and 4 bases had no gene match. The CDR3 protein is CASQRQGSYEQYF. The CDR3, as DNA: TGTGCCAGCCAACGACAGGGCTCCTACGAGCAGTACTTC. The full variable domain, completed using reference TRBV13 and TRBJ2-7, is AAGVIQSPRHLIKEKRETATLKCYPIPRHDTVYWYQQGPGQDPQFLISFYEKMQSDKGSIPDRFSAQQFSDYHSELNMSSLELGDSALYFCASQRQGSYEQYFGPGTRLTVT.

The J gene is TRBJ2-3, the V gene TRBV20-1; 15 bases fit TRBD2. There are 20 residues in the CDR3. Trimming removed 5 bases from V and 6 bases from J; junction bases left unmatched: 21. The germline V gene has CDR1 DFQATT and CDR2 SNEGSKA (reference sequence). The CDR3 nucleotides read TGCAGTGCTTTAGGACTGTCCGGGACTAGCGGGAGGCCCTTTGGGGATACGCAGTATTTT. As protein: CSALGLSGTSGRPFGDTQYF.

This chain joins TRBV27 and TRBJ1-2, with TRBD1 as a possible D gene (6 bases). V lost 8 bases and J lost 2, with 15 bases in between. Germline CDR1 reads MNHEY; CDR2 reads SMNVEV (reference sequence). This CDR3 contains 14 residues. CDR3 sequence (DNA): TGTGCCAGCGGCCCACAGGGTCTCAACTATGGCTACACCTTC. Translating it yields CASGPQGLNYGYTF.